Presented here are 13 T cell receptor beta chains from one specimen sequenced in a study of cytomegalovirus exposure and HLA in healthy donors. Primers: 60 Vbeta forward and 13 Jbeta reverse. Sequencing was performed with immunoSEQ multiplex PCR; in TCRdb, only in-frame clones are kept and a portion is missing. The sample yields over 100,000 clones, about four fifths seen once. The specimen sequenced was PBMCs. The receptor set was obtained from a man aged 25 to 40 in good health and CMV-seropositive.

V and J are TRBV28 and TRBJ2-2; 10 bases are shared with TRBD2. The V segment lost 7 bases and the J segment 1 base; nucleotides outside the gene matches: 0. The CDR3 length is 14 residues. Per the germline V gene, CDR1 is MDHEN and CDR2 is SYDVKM. Written as DNA, the CDR3 is TGTGCCAGCATAGCGGGGGGGAACACCGGGGAGCTGTTTTTT. As protein: CASIAGGNTGELFF.

V is TRBV6-6 and J is TRBJ1-2, with 8 positions matching TRBD1. The CDR3 spans 14 residues. The V and J ends lost 5 bases and 7 bases, in that order; junction bases with no gene match: 9. CDR1 MNHNY and CDR2 SVGAGI come from the germline V gene (reference sequence). DNA of the CDR3: TGTGCCAGCAGTAACGGACAGGGAATCGGTGGCTACACCTTC. Encoded protein: CASSNGQGIGGYTF.

The chain uses TRBV30 and TRBJ2-5; 7 nucleotides align to TRBD1. The DNA end lines up better with TRBJ2-7; the J call may be wrong. Germline values: CDR1 GTSNPN, CDR2 SVGIG (reference sequence). The CDR3 runs to 13 residues. The CDR3 is CAWNRGGGYEQYF. The CDR3 DNA reads as TGTGCCTGGAACAGGGGCGGTGGCTACGAGCAGTACTTC.

This chain connects TRBV27 to TRBJ1-1, with D perhaps matching TRBD1 (6 bases). Per germline, CDR1 MNHEY and CDR2 SMNVEV (reference sequence). Trimming cost V 7 bases and J 0 bases, with 15 bases left between them. CDR3 length equals 15 residues. The CDR3 region is CASKPQGTMNTEAFF. CDR3 coding DNA: TGTGCCAGCAAACCACAGGGAACCATGAACACTGAAGCTTTCTTT.

This clone was counted a few times. This chain uses TRBV7-8 with TRBJ1-2, with D perhaps TRBD1 (5 bases). This CDR3 region has 13 residues. Germline V CDR1 and CDR2: SGHVS, FQNEAQ. Trimming pared 2 bases from V and 8 bases from J, leaving 12 bases between. The CDR3 DNA sequence: TGTGCCAGCAGCTTACAGGGTACTGAAGGCTACACCTTC. The encoded protein is CASSLQGTEGYTF.

V gene TRBV27 combines with J gene TRBJ2-3; 10 positions match TRBD1. Germline CDR1 and CDR2: MNHEY and SMNVEV (reference sequence). The CDR3 is made up of 18 amino acids. Trimming at V came to 0 bases and at J to 5 bases, leaving 11 bases not matched to a gene. CDR3 nucleotides: TGTGCCAGCAGTTTATCGCTTCTCCGGGACAGGGGAGAAGATACGCAGTATTTT. Its translation is CASSLSLLRDRGEDTQYF.

The chain is built from TRBV6-6 and TRBJ2-5, with a possible D match to TRBD1 (6 bases). From germline, CDR1 is MNHNY and CDR2 SVGAGI (reference sequence). The CDR3 spans 14 residues. With 4 bases removed from V and 4 bases from J, the gap between germline ends came to 13 bases. This CDR3 reads CASSSTGPPETQYF. The CDR3, as DNA: TGTGCCAGCAGTTCTACAGGGCCCCCAGAGACCCAGTACTTC.

DNA for the CDR3: TGTGCCAGCAGTTACCGGGACAGGGGGCTGGGTTCACCCCTCCACTTT. Encoded protein: CASSYRDRGLGSPLHF. The chain links TRBV27 to TRBJ1-6; TRBD1 agrees at 12 bases. The germline V gene has CDR1 MNHEY and CDR2 SMNVEV (reference sequence). V shed 4 bases and J 9 bases; nucleotides not matched to a gene: 7. This CDR3 comprises 16 residues.

This clone was recorded only once. The J gene is TRBJ2-5, the V gene TRBV5-1, with TRBD2 matching over 10 bases. Germline V lookup: CDR1 SGHRS, CDR2 YFSETQ. The V and J ends lost 0 bases and 2 bases, in that order; junction bases with no gene match: 4. This CDR3 comprises 16 residues. This chain's CDR3 is CASSLAPSGGQETQYF. The CDR3 coding sequence is TGCGCCAGCAGCTTGGCGCCTAGCGGGGGACAAGAGACCCAGTACTTC.

The chain is built from TRBV27 and TRBJ1-6; maybe TRBD1 (5 bases). This CDR3 is built from 14 residues. The V gene's germline CDR1 is MNHEY and CDR2 SMNVEV (reference sequence). The germline V and J ends were trimmed by 0 bases and 7 bases, with 7 bases remaining between them. The CDR3 nucleotides are TGTGCCAGCAGTTTATCAGGGGTCAATTCACCCCTCCACTTT. It translates to CASSLSGVNSPLHF.

The chain recombines TRBV30 with TRBJ2-3, with 8 bases that match TRBD1. J was trimmed by 7 bases and V by 4 bases; bases with no gene match: 13. Germline lookup yields CDR1 GTSNPN and CDR2 SVGIG (reference sequence). CDR3 length: 15 residues. Written as DNA, the CDR3 is TGTGCCTGGACCAGACCGGACAGGGTCGAAAATACGCAGTATTTT. It codes for CAWTRPDRVENTQYF.

The J gene is TRBJ1-4, the V gene TRBV18; D is uncertain. This CDR3 spans 14 amino acids. The germline V gene encodes CDR1 KGHSH and CDR2 LQKENI. With 3 bases removed from V and 6 bases from J, the gap between germline ends came to 11 bases. The CDR3 loop is CASSPLGSDEKLFF. CDR3 coding DNA: TGTGCCAGCTCACCTCTCGGGTCGGATGAAAAACTGTTTTTT.

The V and J genes are TRBV9 and TRBJ2-2; 9 nucleotides agree with TRBD2. This CDR3 is built from 16 residues. Germline V lookup: CDR1 SGDLS, CDR2 YYNGEE. J lost 8 bases, V lost 0 bases, and 8 bases had no gene match. CDR3 protein: CASSVAPAGGAGELFF. CDR3 nucleotides: TGTGCCAGCAGCGTAGCCCCAGCGGGGGGAGCGGGGGAGCTGTTTTTT.